This T cell receptor (beta chain) was sequenced in a study of blood T cell repertoires in COVID-19. Trimming removed 3 bases from V and 1 base from J, with 6 bases in between. The CDR3 has 13 amino acids. Germline CDR1 and CDR2: SNHLY and FYNNEI. This clone appeared a single time. As processed by the authors: Reference gene primer amplification gave nucleated cell count estimates. Here immunoSEQ multiplex PCR was the method, and the copy in TCRdb shows in-frame clones only, minus some. The V and J calls and the clone size are those of that table, but D and trimming were determined from the DNA. This table holds around 65,000 clones, approximately 80% found once.

The chain couples TRBV2 to TRBJ1-1; D is uncertain. The sequenced sample was peripheral blood. The receptor's source is a man between 60 and 75 years old with acute or convalescent COVID-19. CDR3 bases: TGTGCCAGCAGTGATGAGAGGAACACTGAAGCTTTCTTT. Encoded protein: CASSDERNTEAFF. Filled out from reference TRBV2 and TRBJ1-1, the complete variable domain reads EPEVTQTPSHQVTQMGQEVILRCVPISNHLYFYWYRQILGQKVEFLVSFYNNEISEKSEIFDDQFSVERPDGSNFTLKIRSTKLEDSAMYFCASSDERNTEAFFGQGTRLTVV.